A selection of T cell receptor beta chains follows, all from one sample in a study of shared clonotypes between healthy human individuals. Generated by immunoSEQ multiplex PCR, the TCRdb table keeps only in-frame clones and is missing some. The data hold approximately 600,000 clones, with approximately 96% observed a single time. Source material: naive CD8+ T cells sorted from blood. These TCRs come from a woman in her thirties in good health. CDR3s include the opening cysteine and the closing phenylalanine or tryptophan. The D gene is left open where the match is weak. Clone size is given for some rows only: seen once, a few or many times, or a class if the clone is expanded.

abundance	d_gene	v_gene	j_gene	CDR3aa	CDR3nt
NA	TRBD1	TRBV7-9	TRBJ2-7	CASSPQGIRGIGDEQYF	TGTGCCAGCAGCCCCCAGGGGATCAGGGGGATCGGCGACGAGCAGTACTTC
NA	TRBD2	TRBV27	TRBJ2-1	CASSLGSGSINEQFF	TGTGCCAGCAGTTTAGGTAGCGGGAGCATCAATGAGCAGTTCTTC
NA	NA	TRBV18	TRBJ2-1	CASSDGGIGEQFF	TGTGCCAGCTCGGATGGAGGGATCGGTGAGCAGTTCTTC
NA	NA	TRBV11-2	TRBJ2-1	CASSPWGREGNEQFF	TGTGCCAGCAGCCCCTGGGGGCGGGAAGGCAATGAGCAGTTCTTC
NA	NA	TRBV7-9	TRBJ1-2	CASSFGHPDGYTF	TGTGCCAGCAGCTTCGGACACCCTGACGGCTACACCTTC
NA	NA	TRBV7-9	TRBJ1-1	CASSLNGANTEAFF	TGTGCCAGCAGCTTAAACGGGGCGAACACTGAAGCTTTCTTT
once	NA	TRBV28	TRBJ2-2	CASSFYVHVDNPGELFF	TGTGCCAGCAGTTTCTACGTTCACGTTGACAACCCCGGGGAGCTGTTTTTT
NA	TRBD1	TRBV19	TRBJ1-1	CASKRDREGDTEAFF	TGTGCCAGTAAGCGGGACAGGGAGGGGGACACTGAAGCTTTCTTT
NA	NA	TRBV7-9	TRBJ2-7	CASSLALSAHLEQYF	TGTGCCAGCAGCTTAGCTCTTAGCGCCCACCTCGAGCAGTACTTC
NA	TRBD1	TRBV7-9	TRBJ1-3	CASSSNPGQIHTIYF	TGTGCCAGCAGCTCGAACCCGGGACAGATACACACCATATATTTT
NA	TRBD1	TRBV27	TRBJ2-1	CASSPGTGEYNEQFF	TGTGCCAGCAGTCCCGGGACAGGAGAATACAATGAGCAGTTCTTC
NA	NA	TRBV28	TRBJ1-1	CASSFARGTEAFF	TGTGCCAGCAGTTTTGCCAGGGGCACTGAAGCTTTCTTT
NA	NA	TRBV6-1	TRBJ2-7	CASSEGGAYEQYF	TGTGCCAGCAGCGAAGGGGGGGCCTACGAGCAGTACTTC
NA	NA	TRBV6-5	TRBJ1-1	CATRRDVGNTEAFF	TGTGCCACCCGGCGAGATGTTGGGAACACTGAAGCTTTCTTT
NA	NA	TRBV7-9	TRBJ1-5	CASTSGDDNQPQHF	TGTGCCAGCACCTCGGGGGACGATAATCAGCCCCAGCATTTT
NA	TRBD2	TRBV9	TRBJ2-7	CASSYGLAGDEQYF	TGTGCCAGCAGTTATGGACTAGCGGGAGACGAGCAGTACTTC
NA	NA	TRBV5-1	TRBJ1-1	CASSLKSGGGSDTEAFF	TGCGCCAGCAGCTTGAAGTCGGGTGGGGGGTCCGACACTGAAGCTTTCTTT
NA	TRBD1	TRBV9	TRBJ1-1	CASSADREINTEAFF	TGTGCCAGCAGCGCCGACAGGGAGATTAACACTGAAGCTTTCTTT
NA	NA	TRBV2	TRBJ2-7	CASTKLGFEQYF	TGTGCCAGCACAAAGCTAGGATTCGAGCAGTACTTC
NA	NA	TRBV2	TRBJ1-6	CASSVEDTAYNSPLHF	TGTGCCAGCAGTGTGGAGGATACCGCATATAATTCACCCCTCCACTTT
NA	TRBD2	TRBV5-6	TRBJ2-7	CASSSLEAGYEQYF	TGTGCCAGCAGCTCCTTGGAAGCGGGGTACGAGCAGTACTTC
NA	NA	TRBV7-3	TRBJ2-3	CASSARVTGSTDTQYF	TGTGCCAGCAGCGCAAGGGTCACGGGTAGCACAGATACGCAGTATTTT
NA	NA	TRBV11-2	TRBJ1-1	CASSLGGEAFF	TGTGCCAGCAGCTTAGGGGGGGAAGCTTTCTTT
NA	NA	TRBV28	TRBJ2-5	CASSFGYHRPQETQYF	TGTGCCAGCAGTTTCGGGTATCACAGGCCTCAAGAGACCCAGTACTTC
NA	TRBD2	TRBV7-2	TRBJ2-7	CASSLDRDYWEQYF	TGTGCCAGCAGCTTAGATCGGGACTACTGGGAGCAGTACTTC
NA	NA	TRBV18	TRBJ2-3	CASSSTDRSYTDTQYF	TGTGCCAGCTCATCCACGGACCGCTCCTACACAGATACGCAGTATTTT
NA	NA	TRBV6-5	TRBJ1-2	CASSTDSITDGYTF	TGTGCCAGCAGTACGGACAGTATTACCGATGGCTACACCTTC
few	NA	TRBV29-1	TRBJ1-2	CSVVDRHRNYGYTF	TGCAGCGTGGTAGACAGGCATCGGAACTATGGCTACACCTTC
NA	TRBD2	TRBV5-1	TRBJ2-7	CASLLAESTYEQYF	TGCGCCAGCTTACTAGCGGAGTCTACCTACGAGCAGTACTTC
NA	TRBD2	TRBV9	TRBJ2-1	CASSGVAGEINEQFF	TGTGCCAGCAGCGGGGTAGCGGGAGAGATTAATGAGCAGTTCTTC
NA	TRBD1	TRBV18	TRBJ2-1	CASSPRDRAGFYNEQFF	TGTGCCAGCTCACCAAGGGACAGGGCGGGGTTTTACAATGAGCAGTTCTTC
NA	TRBD2	TRBV19	TRBJ2-7	CASSLGLANEQYF	TGTGCCAGTAGTCTGGGACTAGCAAACGAGCAGTACTTC
NA	NA	TRBV14	TRBJ2-1	CASSQPGYEQFF	TGTGCCAGCAGCCAACCTGGATATGAGCAGTTCTTC
NA	TRBD1	TRBV25-1	TRBJ2-1	CASSQHGTGGYNEQFF	TGTGCCAGCAGTCAACACGGGACAGGGGGGTACAATGAGCAGTTCTTC
NA	NA	TRBV21-1	TRBJ1-1	CASFPRDREFVNTEAFF	TGTGCCAGCTTTCCCCGGGACAGGGAGTTTGTGAACACTGAAGCTTTCTTT
NA	TRBD2	TRBV19	TRBJ2-7	CASSGAPGEREPYEQYF	TGTGCCAGTAGTGGCGCGCCGGGGGAGCGGGAGCCATACGAGCAGTACTTC
NA	TRBD1	TRBV5-5	TRBJ2-5	CASRWTGKETQYF	TGTGCCAGCAGATGGACAGGGAAAGAGACCCAGTACTTC
NA	NA	TRBV5-1	TRBJ2-7	CASSLEGGVGEQYF	TGCGCCAGCAGCTTGGAGGGCGGGGTCGGAGAGCAGTACTTC
NA	NA	TRBV27	TRBJ1-5	CASSPDPPSNQPQHF	TGTGCCAGCAGCCCGGACCCTCCTAGCAATCAGCCCCAGCATTTT
NA	TRBD1	TRBV7-9	TRBJ1-2	CASSLEWTGGYGYTF	TGTGCCAGCAGCTTAGAATGGACAGGGGGCTATGGCTACACCTTC
NA	TRBD1	TRBV27	TRBJ2-2	CASSLSRDRGIANTGELFF	TGTGCCAGCAGTTTATCGAGGGACAGGGGAATCGCGAACACCGGGGAGCTGTTTTTT
NA	NA	TRBV27	TRBJ2-5	CASSLGPRWETQYF	TGTGCCAGCAGTTTAGGACCGAGGTGGGAGACCCAGTACTTC
NA	TRBD2	TRBV15	TRBJ2-1	CATSLGLAGDDEQFF	TGTGCCACCAGCTTAGGACTAGCGGGAGACGATGAGCAGTTCTTC
NA	TRBD1	TRBV27	TRBJ2-7	CASSLWTGSQYEQYF	TGTGCCAGCAGTTTATGGACAGGGAGTCAATACGAGCAGTACTTC
NA	NA	TRBV7-2	TRBJ1-3	CASSLGVEDRTSGNTIYF	TGTGCCAGCAGCTTAGGAGTGGAAGACAGAACCTCTGGAAACACCATATATTTT
NA	NA	TRBV10-2	TRBJ2-7	CASSTGTYEQYF	TGCGCCAGCAGCACAGGGACCTACGAGCAGTACTTC
NA	NA	TRBV28	TRBJ1-4	CASRFRDLLNEKLFF	TGTGCCAGCAGGTTTCGGGACCTCCTTAATGAAAAACTGTTTTTT